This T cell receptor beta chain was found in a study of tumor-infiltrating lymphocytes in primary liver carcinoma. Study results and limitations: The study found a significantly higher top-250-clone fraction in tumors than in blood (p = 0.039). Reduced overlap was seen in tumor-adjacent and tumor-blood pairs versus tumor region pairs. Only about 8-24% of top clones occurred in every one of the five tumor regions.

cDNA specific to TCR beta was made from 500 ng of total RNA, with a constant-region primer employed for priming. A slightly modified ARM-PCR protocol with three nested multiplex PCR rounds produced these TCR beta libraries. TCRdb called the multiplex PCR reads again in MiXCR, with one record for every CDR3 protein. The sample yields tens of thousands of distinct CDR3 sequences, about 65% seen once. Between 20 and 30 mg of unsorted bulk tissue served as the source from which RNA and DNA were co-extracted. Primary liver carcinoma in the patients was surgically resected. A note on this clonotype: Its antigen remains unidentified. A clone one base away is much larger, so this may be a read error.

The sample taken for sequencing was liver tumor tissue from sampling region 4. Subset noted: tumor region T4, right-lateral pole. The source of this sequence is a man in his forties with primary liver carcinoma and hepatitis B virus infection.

The CDR3 loop reads CASSLAHGGETQYF. Here the CDR3 DNA reads TGCGCCAGCAGCTTGGCACATGGAGGGGAGACCCAGTACTTC. J is TRBJ2-5 and V is TRBV5-1; maybe TRBD2 (6 bases). V lost 0 bases, J lost 5 bases, and 11 bases lay in between. Looked up from germline, CDR1 is SGHRS and CDR2 is YFSETQ. The CDR3 is 14 residues long.